The source of this T cell receptor beta chain is a study of Graves' ophthalmopathy and Graves' hyperthyroidism. Germline V CDR1 and CDR2: MGHRA, YSYEKL. The CDR3 extends over 15 amino acids. Trimming left V 1 base short and J 5 bases short, with 15 bases between. This clonotype was found many times. Its antigen remains unknown. Having ophthalmopathy, the donors showed moderate-to-severe activity, CAS ≥3 and NOSPECS ≥4, with disease lasting under 3 months. Diagnosis relied on clinical symptoms, serum thyroxine, TRAb, thyroid ultrasound and orbital computed tomography. CDR3 regions of TCR beta were amplified from RNA transcripts. The first round was an RT-PCR with HTBI primers, and the second round was a multiplex PCR. TCRdb reprocessed the multiplex PCR reads via MiXCR and lists one record per CDR3 protein. Of nearly 400,000 distinct CDR3 sequences in the sample, around 17% were seen once. Overall study findings and caveats: Most clonotypes expanded in thyroid above 0.001 frequency were present in blood too.

The sequenced material came from peripheral blood. The TCR was taken from a woman aged 18-35 years with Graves' ophthalmopathy. The chain carries TRBV4-1 and TRBJ2-7, with D maybe TRBD2 (5 bases). The CDR3 here is CASSQGTSREDEQYF. The CDR3 DNA reads TGCGCCAGCAGCCAAGGGACGTCGAGGGAAGACGAGCAGTACTTC.